Below are 25 T cell receptor beta chains sequenced from a single sample in a study of cytomegalovirus exposure and HLA in healthy donors. Primers included in the PCR were 60 Vbeta and 13 Jbeta primers. The method was immunoSEQ multiplex PCR; TCRdb's version includes in-frame clones alone and lacks a portion of them. The sample has roughly 90,000 clones, roughly 84% seen once. The material sequenced was PBMCs. The receptors shown here come from a man between 18 and 35 years old in good health and CMV-seronegative.

The rearrangement links TRBV6-1 to TRBJ1-5; TRBD1 is a possible D gene (6 bases). This CDR3 is built from 17 residues. Looked up from germline, CDR1 is MNHNS and CDR2 is SASEGT. The V and J ends lost 2 bases and 9 bases respectively, with 23 bases between them. The CDR3 nucleotides read TGTGCCAGCAGTGAAAGGGCAATAGGGACACATCATCGGCCCCAGCATTTT. This sequence encodes CASSERAIGTHHRPQHF.

The chain links TRBV18 to TRBJ1-1; TRBD1 matches at 7 bases. CDR3 length: 15 amino acids. Germline CDR1 reads KGHSH; CDR2 reads LQKENI. Germline trimming cut 3 bases from V and 3 bases from J; bases unmatched to any gene: 7. The DNA for the CDR3 is TGTGCCAGCTCACCCAGGGGGGCGGTGGACACTGAAGCTTTCTTT. Translated: CASSPRGAVDTEAFF. The complete variable domain, with remaining parts taken from reference TRBV18 and TRBJ1-1, reads NAGVMQNPRHLVRRRGQEARLRCSPMKGHSHVYWYRQLPEEGLKFMVYLQKENIIDESGMPKERFSAEFPKEGPSILRIQQVVRGDSAAYFCASSPRGAVDTEAFFGQGTRLTVV.

The chain employs TRBV6-5 and TRBJ2-3; no reliable D call. The CDR3 runs 14 residues. V shed 0 bases and J shed 0 bases, with 4 bases lying between them. Per germline, CDR1 MNHEY and CDR2 SVGAGI. In DNA form, the CDR3 reads TGTGCCAGCAGTTACTCCCAGAGCACAGATACGCAGTATTTT. It encodes CASSYSQSTDTQYF.

The V call is TRBV7-9, the J call TRBJ2-7, with a possible D match to TRBD2 (5 bases). From germline, CDR1 is SEHNR and CDR2 FQNEAQ (reference sequence). The CDR3 contains 15 residues. V was cut by 3 bases and J by 1 base, with 13 bases left in between. The CDR3 DNA follows: TGTGCCAGCAGCTTTCGGACTGCCCTGTCCTACGAGCAGTACTTC. Its translation: CASSFRTALSYEQYF.

This clone appeared once. The chain links TRBV4-3 to TRBJ2-1; TRBD2 aligns across 11 bases. Per the germline V gene, CDR1 is LGHNA and CDR2 is YSLEER. This CDR3 has 18 amino acids. The V gene end was trimmed by 4 bases and the J gene end by 0 bases; junction bases not matched to a gene: 8. CDR3 DNA: TGCGCCAGCAGCCGGACCGGGACTAGCGGACGCTCCTACAATGAGCAGTTCTTC. This translates into CASSRTGTSGRSYNEQFF.

V and J are TRBV4-3 and TRBJ2-7, with 13 bases aligning to TRBD2. The CDR3 is made up of 17 amino acids. Trimming removed 4 bases from V and 7 bases from J; junction bases left unmatched: 13. Germline V gene data show CDR1 as LGHNA and CDR2 as YSLEER. CDR3: CASSRSFGLAGEGEQYF. CDR3 DNA: TGCGCCAGCAGCCGGTCTTTCGGACTAGCGGGAGAGGGGGAGCAGTACTTC.

The rearrangement uses TRBV30 and TRBJ2-7; D uncertain. V was trimmed by 2 bases and J by 2 bases, leaving 7 bases between them. CDR1 and CDR2 from the germline V gene are GTSNPN and SVGIG (reference sequence). This CDR3 has 12 residues. The DNA for the CDR3 is TGTGCCTGGAGTAGCTCGCCCTACGAGCAGTACTTC. Translating gives CAWSSSPYEQYF.

The rearrangement links TRBV27 to TRBJ1-1; D gene uncertain. This CDR3 is 14 amino acids long. The V end was cut by 5 bases, the J end by 4 bases, with 14 bases between. CDR1 is MNHEY, CDR2 SMNVEV, per germline (reference sequence). The CDR3 nucleotides read TGTGCCAGCAGTGGTCCCTACCGGGGCACTGAAGCTTTCTTT. Residues: CASSGPYRGTEAFF.

The chain carries TRBV9 and TRBJ2-5; 13 positions agree with TRBD2. The DNA end lines up better with TRBJ2-7; the J call may be wrong. The CDR3 sequence is 16 residues long. Germline values: CDR1 SGDLS, CDR2 YYNGEE. CDR3 sequence: CASSVEGLAGPPEQYF. The DNA of the CDR3 is TGTGCCAGCAGCGTAGAGGGACTAGCGGGACCCCCCGAGCAGTACTTC.

This chain joins TRBV19 and TRBJ1-1; D unresolved. Germline CDR1 reads LNHDA; CDR2 reads SQIVND (reference sequence). The V gene lost 3 bases and the J gene lost 6 bases, with 11 bases spanning the gap. This CDR3 is built from 13 residues. The CDR3 DNA reads as TGTGCCAGTAGTATCACGGGGATTGCTGAAGCTTTCTTT. It translates to CASSITGIAEAFF.

A few counts support this clone. The chain uses TRBV19 and TRBJ2-7, with 11 bases identical to TRBD2. From germline, CDR1 is LNHDA and CDR2 SQIVND (reference sequence). CDR3 size: 13 residues. With 9 bases clipped from V and 3 bases from J, the junction kept 4 bases outside the gene matches. The CDR3 region is CASASGRFYEQYF. The CDR3 region has the DNA TGTGCCAGCGCTAGCGGGAGGTTCTACGAGCAGTACTTC.

DNA for the CDR3: TGTGCCACCAGCAGCGGGGGGACTTCTTACGAGCAGTACTTC. Protein sequence: CATSSGGTSYEQYF. The chain joins TRBV15 to TRBJ2-7; 7 nucleotides line up with TRBD2. CDR1 is LNHNV and CDR2 is YYDKDF in the germline V gene (reference sequence). V shed 3 bases, J shed 4 bases, and the junction held 6 bases outside the gene matches. This CDR3 is 14 amino acids long.

The rearrangement joins TRBV11-3 to TRBJ2-5; the match to TRBD2 covers 7 bases. This CDR3 is built from 13 residues. The V gene end was trimmed by 4 bases and the J gene end by 9 bases; junction bases not matched to a gene: 8. The V gene's germline CDR1 is SGHNT and CDR2 YENEEA. Written as DNA, the CDR3 is TGTGCCAGCAGCTCCGGAGAGGGAGGGGCCCAGTACTTC. Translation gives CASSSGEGGAQYF.

Turning to this clone: Additional DNA sequences in this sample encode the identical CDR3. The chain links TRBV30 to TRBJ2-5; the match to TRBD2 covers 7 bases. Trimming cost V 0 bases and J 2 bases; bases outside gene matches: 0. In germline, CDR1 is GTSNPN, CDR2 SVGIG (reference sequence). The CDR3 runs to 13 residues. The CDR3: CAWSVGGQETQYF. Here the CDR3 DNA reads TGTGCCTGGAGTGTCGGGGGGCAAGAGACCCAGTACTTC.

CDR3: CASSFGTGAYEAFF. The CDR3 coding sequence is TGTGCCAGCAGCTTTGGGACAGGGGCCTATGAAGCTTTCTTT. The J gene is TRBJ1-1, the V gene TRBV9, with TRBD1 identical over 10 bases. V lost 4 bases, J lost 7 bases, and 7 bases stayed unmatched. This CDR3 is 14 amino acids long. The V gene's germline CDR1 is SGDLS and CDR2 YYNGEE.

The chain couples TRBV7-9 to TRBJ1-5; D gene ambiguous. Germline V gene lookup returns CDR1 SEHNR and CDR2 FQNEAQ (reference sequence). The CDR3 consists of 15 residues. With 3 bases removed from V and 3 bases from J, the gap between germline ends came to 12 bases. The CDR3: CASSFGETSNQPQHF. CDR3 in DNA: TGTGCCAGCAGCTTCGGCGAGACATCCAATCAGCCCCAGCATTTT.

The V call is TRBV5-1, the J call TRBJ2-7, with TRBD1 as a possible D gene (8 bases). CDR3 length equals 15 residues. In germline, CDR1 is SGHRS, CDR2 YFSETQ. V dropped 3 bases and J dropped 7 bases, with 20 bases sitting between them. CDR3 region: CASSWEGQVAGEQYF. The CDR3 DNA is TGCGCCAGCAGCTGGGAGGGACAGGTCGCAGGAGAGCAGTACTTC.

This clone has only a few counts. The J gene is TRBJ1-4, the V gene TRBV28, with D tentatively TRBD1 (6 bases). The CDR3 runs to 13 residues. The germline gives CDR1 MDHEN, CDR2 SYDVKM. The CDR3: CLVATGTNEKLFF. DNA of the CDR3: TGTTTGGTCGCTACAGGGACTAATGAAAAACTGTTTTTT.

Only a few counts were recorded for this clone. V is TRBV5-1 and J is TRBJ2-1; no clear D gene. Germline V CDR1 and CDR2: SGHRS, YFSETQ. The CDR3 covers 14 residues. Trimming stripped 3 bases from V and 0 bases from J, with 7 bases between. The CDR3 loop reads CASSSDSSYNEQFF. CDR3 DNA: TGCGCCAGCAGCTCCGATAGCTCCTACAATGAGCAGTTCTTC.

CDR3 region: CAISEGDKLTKNIQYF. The CDR3 DNA sequence: TGTGCCATCAGTGAGGGGGACAAGCTAACCAAAAACATTCAGTACTTC. The chain couples TRBV10-3 to TRBJ2-4; possibly TRBD1 for D (6 bases). CDR1 and CDR2 (germline): ENHRY, SYGVKD. The CDR3 is 16 amino acids. V was clipped by 2 bases and J by 2 bases, with 13 bases between them.

DNA of the CDR3: TGTGCCAGCAGCTTAATCCTAGCGGTGTCGTACGAGCAGTACTTC. It yields the protein CASSLILAVSYEQYF. The gene calls are TRBV11-2 and TRBJ2-7, with 7 nucleotides matching TRBD2. Looked up from germline, CDR1 is SGHAT and CDR2 is FQNNGV. This CDR3 region has 15 residues. Germline trimming cut 2 bases from V and 4 bases from J; bases unmatched to any gene: 8.

V and J are TRBV5-1 and TRBJ1-1; D possibly corresponds to TRBD1 (6 bases). The CDR3 totals 13 residues. Deletions cut 4 bases from V and 1 base from J, with 8 bases between. Germline V CDR1 and CDR2: SGHRS, YFSETQ. CDR3 in amino acids: CASSQQGNTEAFF. CDR3 coding DNA: TGCGCCAGCAGCCAACAGGGGAACACTGAAGCTTTCTTT. Supplemented by reference TRBV5-1 and TRBJ1-1, the full variable domain reads KAGVTQTPRYLIKTRGQQVTLSCSPISGHRSVSWYQQTPGQGLQFLFEYFSETQRNKGNFPGRFSGRQFSNSRSEMNVSTLELGDSALYLCASSQQGNTEAFFGQGTRLTVV.

This clone occurred a few times. The chain employs TRBV2 and TRBJ2-1, with a tentative D call TRBD1 (5 bases). Looked up from germline, CDR1 is SNHLY and CDR2 is FYNNEI. Trimming pared 6 bases from V and 6 bases from J, leaving 6 bases between. This CDR3 region has 11 residues. CDR3 protein: CASSRVNEQFF. CDR3 sequence (DNA): TGTGCCAGCAGCAGGGTCAATGAGCAGTTCTTC.

The genes are TRBV28 and TRBJ1-5; D is perhaps TRBD1 (6 bases). Between the trimmed V and J ends, which lost 6 bases and 2 bases, there was a span of 11 bases. Germline lookup yields CDR1 MDHEN and CDR2 SYDVKM. The CDR3 has 14 residues. The chain's CDR3 is CASSTGRGNQPQHF. The CDR3 nucleotides are TGTGCCAGCAGCACAGGGAGGGGCAATCAGCCCCAGCATTTT. The variable domain in full, with the rest retrieved from reference TRBV28 and TRBJ1-5, is DVKVTQSSRYLVKRTGEKVFLECVQDMDHENMFWYRQDPGLGLRLIYFSYDVKMKEKGDIPEGYSVSREKKERFSLILESASTNQTSMYLCASSTGRGNQPQHFGDGTRLSIL.

This chain links TRBV4-3 with TRBJ2-3, with D possibly TRBD1 on 6 matching bases. The CDR3 consists of 14 residues. The V and J ends lost 1 base and 3 bases respectively, with 8 bases between them. Germline V gene lookup returns CDR1 LGHNA and CDR2 YSLEER. This chain's CDR3 is CASSQVRGTDTQYF. The CDR3 nucleotides read TGCGCCAGCAGCCAAGTGAGGGGGACAGATACGCAGTATTTT.